The entry below gives a single TCR beta chain sequence along with its context. The data stem from a study of T cell responses to AZD1222 COVID-19 vaccine. The CDR3 spans 15 residues. Trimming took off 2 bases at V and 7 bases at J, with 15 bases between the two ends. CDR1 and CDR2 (germline): SGDLS, YYNGEE. Generated by immunoSEQ multiplex PCR, the TCRdb table keeps only in-frame clones and is missing some. The data hold more than 110,000 clones, with 80% to 95% observed a single time. The material was peripheral blood, obtained 28 days after the second AZD1222 dose. This TCR came from an adult who received the AZD1222 COVID-19 vaccine. The chain uses TRBV9 and TRBJ2-2, with D possibly TRBD2 on 5 matching bases. The CDR3 is CASSVLVEAGGELFF. DNA of the CDR3: TGTGCCAGCAGCGTTTTGGTCGAGGCGGGCGGGGAGCTGTTTTTT.